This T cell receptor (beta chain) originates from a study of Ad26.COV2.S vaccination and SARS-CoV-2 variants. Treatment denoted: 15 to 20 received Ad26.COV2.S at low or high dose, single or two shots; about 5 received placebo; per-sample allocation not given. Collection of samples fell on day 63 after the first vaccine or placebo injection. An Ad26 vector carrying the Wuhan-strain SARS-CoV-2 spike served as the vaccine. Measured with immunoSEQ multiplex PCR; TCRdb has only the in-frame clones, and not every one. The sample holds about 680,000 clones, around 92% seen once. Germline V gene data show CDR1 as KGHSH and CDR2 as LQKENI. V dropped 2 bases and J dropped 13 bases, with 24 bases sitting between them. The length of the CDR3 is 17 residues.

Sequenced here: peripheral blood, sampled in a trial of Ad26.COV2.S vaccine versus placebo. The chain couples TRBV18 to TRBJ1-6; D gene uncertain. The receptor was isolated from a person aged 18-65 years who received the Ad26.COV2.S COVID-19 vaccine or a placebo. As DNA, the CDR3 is TGTGCCAGCTCACCAGCCCTCGTTGGAGCCAACCCCGGGCCCCTCCACTTT. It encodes CASSPALVGANPGPLHF.